One and the same sample provided the 26 T cell receptor beta chains below, sequenced in a study of T cells in Graves' hyperthyroidism and ophthalmopathy. What was amplified from RNA transcripts were TCR beta CDR3 regions. RT-PCR in the first round (using the HTBI primer set) targeted the TCR CDR3. TCRdb reanalysed the multiplex PCR reads using MiXCR and keeps one entry per CDR3 protein. This repertoire shows hundreds of thousands of distinct CDR3 sequences, about 20% found once; its top ten account for roughly 60%. Specimen: blood. The source of these receptors is a man under 40 with Graves' ophthalmopathy.

This clonotype was seen a handful of times. This sequence joins TRBV5-1 and TRBJ2-3; the D is unclear. The germline V gene encodes CDR1 SGHRS and CDR2 YFSETQ. CDR3 length: 14 amino acids. V was trimmed by 4 bases and J by 6 bases, leaving 15 bases between them. The CDR3 bases are TGCGCCAGCAGCCCGGTAATGGGCGCCGATACGCAGTATTTT. This gives the protein CASSPVMGADTQYF.

J is TRBJ1-6 and V is TRBV15, with TRBD1 as a possible D gene (6 bases). V was clipped by 4 bases and J by 11 bases, with 12 bases between them. In germline, CDR1 is LNHNV, CDR2 YYDKDF (reference sequence). The CDR3 loop spans 13 amino acids. The CDR3 DNA reads as TGTGCCACCAGCACGACAGGTTCACCACCCCTCCACTTT. Residues: CATSTTGSPPLHF. Using reference TRBV15 and TRBJ1-6 for the parts outside the CDR3, the full variable domain is DAMVIQNPRYQVTQFGKPVTLSCSQTLNHNVMYWYQQKSSQAPKLLFHYYDKDFNNEADTPDNFQSRRPNTSFCFLDIRSPGLGDTAMYLCATSTTGSPPLHFGNGTRLTVT.

This clonotype was observed a few times. The J gene is TRBJ2-7, the V gene TRBV12-3 or TRBV12-4, with 10 positions matching TRBD2. The CDR3 extends over 13 amino acids. After removal of 10 bases from V and 3 bases from J, the junction contained 6 bases not matched to a gene. CDR3 region: CATEGTSVYEQYF. The CDR3 DNA reads TGTGCCACCGAAGGGACTAGCGTCTACGAGCAGTACTTC.

Note on this clonotype: Germline is not matched at one junction end, which may reflect a read error. The chain has TRBV7-7 and TRBJ2-1, with TRBD2 identical over 7 bases. The CDR3 sequence is 14 residues long. Germline V gives CDR1 SSHAT, CDR2 FNYEAQ (reference sequence). The CDR3, as DNA: TGTGCTAGCAGCCCCCAGCGGGGAACCAATGAGCAGTTCTTC. It codes for CASSPQRGTNEQFF.

The chain joins TRBV28 to TRBJ1-6; 8 positions match TRBD1. After removal of 0 bases from V and 5 bases from J, the junction contained 0 bases not matched to a gene. CDR3 length: 15 amino acids. Germline V gives CDR1 MDHEN, CDR2 SYDVKM. The chain's CDR3 is CASSLWGQDNSPLHF. Here the CDR3 DNA reads TGTGCCAGCAGTTTATGGGGACAGGATAATTCACCCCTCCACTTT.

The V and J genes are TRBV6-1 and TRBJ2-1; a weak D match, TRBD1 (5 bases). V gave up 4 bases and J gave up 9 bases, with 16 bases separating them. The CDR3 covers 14 residues. Per germline, CDR1 MNHNS and CDR2 SASEGT. This CDR3 reads CASSANTGSVEQFF. In nucleotides, the CDR3 is TGTGCCAGCAGTGCCAATACAGGTTCCGTTGAGCAGTTCTTC.

This clonotype turned up a few times. The rearrangement joins TRBV6-2 or TRBV6-3 to TRBJ1-3; no clear D. This CDR3 contains 14 residues. CDR1 is MNHEY, CDR2 SVGEGT, per germline. Trimming removed 6 bases from V and 2 bases from J, with 11 bases in between. This CDR3 reads CASSPRVTGNTIYF. The CDR3 DNA reads as TGTGCCAGCAGCCCGCGTGTCACTGGAAACACCATATATTTT.

The rearrangement links TRBV28 to TRBJ2-4; the match to TRBD1 covers 7 bases. Germline loops: CDR1 MDHEN, CDR2 SYDVKM. The ends lost 6 bases at V and 2 bases at J; junction bases unmatched: 10. The CDR3 runs to 16 residues. CDR3 coding DNA: TGTGCCAGCAGCCTTGACAGGGTTCGGTCCAAAAACATTCAGTACTTC. Its translation: CASSLDRVRSKNIQYF.

The chain carries TRBV7-2 and TRBJ2-7; 8 positions agree with TRBD2. CDR1 and CDR2 (germline): SGHTA, FQGNSA. CDR3 length equals 15 residues. V trimming: 1 base; J trimming: 5 bases; junction bases outside the gene matches: 7. DNA for the CDR3: TGTGCCAGCAGCTTAGTTGGAGCGGGAGTAAACGAGCAGTACTTC. It specifies CASSLVGAGVNEQYF.

This clonotype was recorded a few times. The rearrangement uses TRBV12-3 or TRBV12-4 and TRBJ1-1, with D possibly TRBD1 on 6 matching bases. Trimming removed 7 bases at V and 5 bases at J, with 20 bases between. This CDR3 has 15 residues. The CDR3: CASIRREEGGTEAFF. CDR3 in DNA: TGTGCCAGCATCCGTAGAGAGGAGGGGGGGACTGAAGCTTTCTTT.

This clonotype was observed a few times. This chain links TRBV28 with TRBJ1-1, with D uncertain. CDR1 MDHEN and CDR2 SYDVKM come from the germline V gene. The V and J ends lost 5 bases and 2 bases respectively, with 18 bases between them. The CDR3 has 16 residues. DNA of the CDR3: TGTGCCAGCAGTCCCTTCTTCGGTCGACGAAACACTGAAGCTTTCTTT. Protein: CASSPFFGRRNTEAFF.

This clonotype has at least ten counts. V is TRBV28 and J is TRBJ2-1, with 9 bases fitting TRBD2. V gave up 6 bases and J gave up 6 bases; unmatched junction bases: 15. Germline values: CDR1 MDHEN, CDR2 SYDVKM. The CDR3 extends over 17 amino acids. In DNA form, the CDR3 reads TGTGCCAGCAGCCCTGCGAGAGCTAGCGGGACCTCCAATGAGCAGTTCTTC. It encodes CASSPARASGTSNEQFF.

The chain links TRBV6-1 to TRBJ2-2, with 12 bases aligning to TRBD2. CDR3 length: 17 residues. The germline CDR1 and CDR2 sequences are MNHNS and SASEGT. Unmatched junction bases numbered 11, after V lost 9 bases and J lost 3 bases. Written as DNA, the CDR3 is TGTGCCAGGTCCGGGCTAGCGGGAGGGTGGGACACCGGGGAGCTGTTTTTT. It codes for CARSGLAGGWDTGELFF.

This clonotype was detected only a few times. This chain uses TRBV12-3 or TRBV12-4 with TRBJ2-1; D not resolved. V shed 7 bases and J shed 0 bases, with 7 bases lying between them. The CDR3 loop spans 13 amino acids. The CDR3 DNA follows: TGTGCCAGCAACCCGTACTCCTACAATGAGCAGTTCTTC. This sequence encodes CASNPYSYNEQFF.

This clonotype has a count of ten or more. The chain employs TRBV6-1 and TRBJ2-5; D unclear. Trimming pared 3 bases from V and 3 bases from J, leaving 11 bases between. Germline assignment: CDR1 MNHNS and CDR2 SASEGT. This CDR3 comprises 14 residues. The CDR3 nucleotides read TGTGCCAGCAGTGATGTGAAGGGAAAAGAGACCCAGTACTTC. Its protein is CASSDVKGKETQYF.

This clonotype came up a few times. This sequence joins TRBV7-3 and TRBJ2-1; 7 positions match TRBD2. The CDR3 sequence is 15 residues long. Germline-derived CDR1 and CDR2 are SGHTA and FQGTGA. Unmatched junction bases numbered 6, after V lost 5 bases and J lost 2 bases. CDR3 nucleotide sequence: TGTGCCAGCAGCCCGACTACTAGCGCCTACAATGAGCAGTTCTTC. Translation gives CASSPTTSAYNEQFF.

This clonotype has a handful of counts. The chain uses TRBV28 and TRBJ2-5; 7 bases are shared with TRBD1. Trimming removed 2 bases from V and 6 bases from J; junction bases left unmatched: 6. The CDR3 covers 14 residues. Germline V lookup: CDR1 MDHEN, CDR2 SYDVKM. CDR3 nucleotides: TGTGCCAGCAGTTTAGGGCGACAGGGACAGACCCAGTACTTC. Translation: CASSLGRQGQTQYF.

This clonotype was observed a few times. J is TRBJ1-3 and V is TRBV11-2; D gene uncertain. The CDR3 length is 16 residues. V lost 3 bases and J 0 bases, leaving 12 bases between the germline ends. Germline CDR1 SGHAT, CDR2 FQNNGV. The CDR3 sequence is CASSFSLTGSGNTIYF. In nucleotides, the CDR3 is TGTGCCAGCAGCTTTTCTTTGACTGGCTCTGGAAACACCATATATTTT.

The CDR3 spells CASSQTDSANTGELFF. CDR3 DNA: TGCGCCAGCAGCCAAACGGACAGCGCGAACACCGGGGAGCTGTTTTTT. The rearrangement uses TRBV4-1 and TRBJ2-2; TRBD1 is a possible D gene (6 bases). V was shortened by 2 bases and J by 0 bases, with 10 bases between the two germline ends. Germline CDR1 and CDR2: MGHRA and YSYEKL. The CDR3 spans 16 residues.

The table lists this clonotype with a count of one. The chain combines TRBV4-1 with TRBJ2-5; D is unresolved. This CDR3 is built from 15 residues. V was trimmed by 1 base and J by 2 bases, leaving 11 bases between them. CDR1 is MGHRA and CDR2 is YSYEKL in the germline V gene. The DNA for the CDR3 is TGCGCCAGCAGCCAAGGGCGGCTGGGGCAAGAGACCCAGTACTTC. This sequence encodes CASSQGRLGQETQYF.

This clonotype was observed many times. CDR3 amino acids: CSARDSGDTEAFF. The CDR3 DNA sequence: TGCAGTGCTAGAGATTCAGGGGACACTGAAGCTTTCTTT. This chain connects TRBV20-1 to TRBJ1-1; D is perhaps TRBD1 (6 bases). The CDR3 is 13 residues long. Trimming removed 0 bases from V and 3 bases from J, with 8 bases in between. Per germline, CDR1 DFQATT and CDR2 SNEGSKA (reference sequence).

This clonotype was observed a handful of times. The V call is TRBV6-1, the J call TRBJ2-7, with D possibly being TRBD1 (6 bases). Germline V CDR1 and CDR2: MNHNS, SASEGT. The V gene lost 4 bases and the J gene lost 3 bases, with 16 bases spanning the gap. The CDR3 totals 15 residues. CDR3 in amino acids: CASSGQGRPNYEQYF. For the CDR3, the DNA is TGTGCCAGCAGTGGGCAGGGGAGACCCAACTACGAGCAGTACTTC.

This clonotype was counted at least ten times. The J gene is TRBJ2-3, the V gene TRBV20-1, with a possible D match to TRBD2 (6 bases). CDR3 size: 14 residues. Per the germline V gene, CDR1 is DFQATT and CDR2 is SNEGSKA (reference sequence). V was shortened by 4 bases and J by 1 base, with 12 bases between the two germline ends. The CDR3 region has the DNA TGCAGTGCTATTAGCGGTGTCGGCACAGATACGCAGTATTTT. Amino acid sequence: CSAISGVGTDTQYF.

The gene calls are TRBV6-1 and TRBJ2-7, with TRBD2 matching over 12 bases. Trimming cost V 6 bases and J 4 bases; bases outside gene matches: 4. The length of the CDR3 is 14 residues. The germline CDR1 and CDR2 sequences are MNHNS and SASEGT. CDR3 protein: CASRTSGSLYEQYF. CDR3 DNA sequence: TGTGCCAGCAGGACTAGCGGGAGCCTTTACGAGCAGTACTTC.

This clonotype has a handful of counts. This sequence joins TRBV7-8 and TRBJ2-4; D is unclear. This CDR3 comprises 16 residues. Between the trimmed V and J ends, which lost 0 bases and 0 bases, there was a span of 9 bases. Germline V gene sequence: CDR1 SGHVS, CDR2 FQNEAQ. CDR3: CASSLAGSLAKNIQYF. CDR3 bases: TGTGCCAGCAGCTTAGCAGGGTCCCTAGCCAAAAACATTCAGTACTTC.

The rearrangement links TRBV19 to TRBJ1-1; tentative D call: TRBD1 (5 bases). V was cut by 3 bases and J by 0 bases, with 11 bases left in between. This CDR3 has 15 residues. Germline CDR1 reads LNHDA; CDR2 reads SQIVND (reference sequence). CDR3 bases: TGTGCCAGTAGTATTTACCCAGGGTTGAACACTGAAGCTTTCTTT. This translates into CASSIYPGLNTEAFF.